One and the same sample provided the 25 T cell receptor beta chains below, sequenced in a study of blood T cell repertoires in COVID-19. The method was immunoSEQ multiplex PCR; TCRdb's version includes in-frame clones alone and lacks a portion of them. This repertoire shows fewer than 250,000 clones, more than 75% found once; its top ten account for about 4.1%. Sequenced input: peripheral blood. These TCRs come from a man between 45 and 60 years old with acute or convalescent COVID-19.

V gene TRBV11-2 combines with J gene TRBJ1-3; D remains unclear. The ends were cut back, 3 bases at V and 8 bases at J, with 14 bases in the middle. The CDR3 covers 14 residues. Germline V gives CDR1 SGHAT, CDR2 FQNNGV. The CDR3 nucleotides are TGTGCCAGCAGCTTTCTAATAAGGGAGGACACCATATATTTT. It yields the protein CASSFLIREDTIYF.

The rearrangement links TRBV7-8 to TRBJ2-3; 8 nucleotides agree with TRBD1. This CDR3 region has 16 residues. The germline V gene has CDR1 SGHVS and CDR2 FQNEAQ. V lost 0 bases to trimming and J lost 2 bases; unmatched junction nucleotides: 4. CDR3 loop: CASSLATGAITDTQYF. CDR3 sequence (DNA): TGTGCCAGCAGCTTAGCGACAGGGGCCATCACAGATACGCAGTATTTT.

V is TRBV6-6 and J is TRBJ2-7; 10 nucleotides line up with TRBD1. Per the germline V gene, CDR1 is MNHNY and CDR2 is SVGAGI (reference sequence). The CDR3 runs 15 residues. V trimming: 4 bases; J trimming: 5 bases; junction bases outside the gene matches: 8. In DNA form, the CDR3 reads TGTGCCAGCAGTTCGGCCAGACAGGGGGCGGACGAGCAGTACTTC. Protein: CASSSARQGADEQYF.

This clone appeared a few times. The rearrangement uses TRBV12-2 and TRBJ1-2; whether TRBD1, the table's D call, matches the DNA was not checked. TRBV12-2 corresponds to a pseudogene. The CDR3 contains 15 residues. CDR3 bases: TGTGCAAGTCGCCCCCCGACAGGGTTTGGGAATGGCTACACCTTC. Its protein product is CASRPPTGFGNGYTF.

The chain carries TRBV7-9 and TRBJ1-5, with no clear D. In germline, CDR1 is SEHNR, CDR2 FQNEAQ (reference sequence). Trimming removed 8 bases from V and 2 bases from J, with 10 bases in between. This CDR3 is 13 amino acids long. The CDR3 sequence is CASGASGNQPQHF. The CDR3 DNA reads as TGTGCCAGCGGAGCGAGCGGCAATCAGCCCCAGCATTTT.

The chain couples TRBV4-1 to TRBJ1-1; D possibly corresponds to TRBD1 (6 bases). The CDR3 spans 15 residues. Trimming removed 6 bases at V and 0 bases at J, with 14 bases between. Germline V gene data show CDR1 as MGHRA and CDR2 as YSYEKL. The CDR3 nucleotides are TGCGCCAGCAGTAGAACGGGACACATGAACACTGAAGCTTTCTTT. Protein product: CASSRTGHMNTEAFF.

The chain links TRBV9 to TRBJ2-5; tentative D call: TRBD2 (6 bases). The CDR3 runs to 16 residues. Germline CDR1 and CDR2: SGDLS and YYNGEE. Trimming stripped 1 base from V and 5 bases from J, with 18 bases between. CDR3 region: CASSVNPTRGRETQYF. The DNA for the CDR3 is TGTGCCAGCAGCGTAAACCCCACGCGGGGAAGGGAGACCCAGTACTTC.

This chain connects TRBV6-6 to TRBJ2-5; TRBD2 is a possible D gene (6 bases). This CDR3 comprises 12 residues. Per germline, CDR1 MNHNY and CDR2 SVGAGI (reference sequence). V lost 8 bases and J 5 bases, leaving 12 bases between the germline ends. Here the CDR3 DNA reads TGTGCCAGCGGGACTTCTCCGGAGACCCAGTACTTC. Its translation is CASGTSPETQYF.

For this clone: The same CDR3 is also encoded by other DNA sequences in this sample. The chain carries TRBV12-5 and TRBJ2-2, with D tentatively TRBD2 (5 bases). Germline V gene sequence: CDR1 LGHNT, CDR2 FRNRAP. The V end lost 7 bases, the J end lost 3 bases, and 6 bases lay between the germline ends. The CDR3 covers 12 residues. The DNA for the CDR3 is TGTGCTAGTGCGAGGGACACCGGGGAGCTGTTTTTT. It specifies CASARDTGELFF.

The chain couples TRBV18 to TRBJ2-5, with 13 bases matching TRBD2. This CDR3 comprises 16 residues. Looked up from germline, CDR1 is KGHSH and CDR2 is LQKENI. Trimming at V came to 3 bases and at J to 3 bases, leaving 4 bases not matched to a gene. The CDR3 spells CASSPTSGGKKETQYF. DNA for the CDR3: TGTGCCAGCTCACCGACTAGCGGGGGGAAAAAAGAGACCCAGTACTTC.

The rearrangement links TRBV12-3 or TRBV12-4 to TRBJ1-2, with D perhaps TRBD1 (6 bases). The V gene lost 3 bases and the J gene lost 8 bases, with 10 bases spanning the gap. The length of the CDR3 is 12 residues. The CDR3 DNA reads TGTGCCAGCAGTTTGGCAGGGGTGGGCTACACCTTC. Amino acid sequence: CASSLAGVGYTF.

The chain combines TRBV11-2 with TRBJ1-1; TRBD1 matches at 9 bases. The CDR3 has 15 amino acids. Germline lookup yields CDR1 SGHAT and CDR2 FQNNGV. V dropped 6 bases and J dropped 4; count of bases not matched to a gene: 9. In DNA, the CDR3 is TGTGCCAGCAGACCCTCGCCGACAGGGGGCACTGAAGCTTTCTTT. Residues: CASRPSPTGGTEAFF. The full variable domain, completed using reference TRBV11-2 and TRBJ1-1, is EAGVAQSPRYKIIEKRQSVAFWCNPISGHATLYWYQQILGQGPKLLIQFQNNGVVDDSQLPKDRFSAERLKGVDSTLKIQPAKLEDSAVYLCASRPSPTGGTEAFFGQGTRLTVV.

The rearrangement joins TRBV11-2 to TRBJ2-1; possible D gene TRBD1, 6 bases. CDR1 SGHAT and CDR2 FQNNGV come from the germline V gene. Trimming left V 6 bases short and J 6 bases short, with 18 bases between. The CDR3 extends over 15 amino acids. CDR3 nucleotide sequence: TGTGCCAGCAGTTACAGGGAACGGGCCCTCAATGAGCAGTTCTTC. It encodes CASSYRERALNEQFF.

V is TRBV12-3 or TRBV12-4 and J is TRBJ1-2; possible D gene TRBD1, 5 bases. The V and J ends lost 6 bases and 2 bases respectively, with 7 bases between them. The CDR3 has 12 residues. CDR3 sequence reads: CASRQGNYGYTF. The DNA of the CDR3 is TGTGCCAGCAGGCAGGGAAACTATGGCTACACCTTC.

This sequence joins TRBV6-5 and TRBJ1-3; D call uncertain. Germline assignment: CDR1 MNHEY and CDR2 SVGAGI. The CDR3 covers 14 residues. V lost 8 bases and J lost 0, with 11 bases in between. CDR3 DNA sequence: TGTGCCAGCGGCGGGGAGAGCTCTGGAAACACCATATATTTT. It codes for CASGGESSGNTIYF.

The chain carries TRBV29-1 and TRBJ2-2, with 7 bases matching TRBD2. J lost 6 bases, V lost 6 bases, and 10 bases had no gene match. There are 14 residues in the CDR3. Germline values: CDR1 SQVTM, CDR2 ANQGSEA. Here the CDR3 reads CSVRWGGSSGELFF. The DNA for the CDR3 is TGCAGCGTCCGATGGGGAGGGTCCTCCGGGGAGCTGTTTTTT.

This clone appeared a single time. The chain links TRBV12-3 or TRBV12-4 to TRBJ1-1, with D possibly being TRBD1 (5 bases). CDR3 size: 13 residues. V was cut by 3 bases and J by 6 bases, with 11 bases left in between. The CDR3 DNA sequence: TGTGCCAGCAGTTTTCGACAGTCAGCTGAAGCTTTCTTT. This translates into CASSFRQSAEAFF.

This clone was detected once. The chain couples TRBV29-1 to TRBJ1-4; possibly TRBD1 for D (6 bases). CDR3 length equals 15 residues. Trimming pared 4 bases from V and 3 bases from J, leaving 15 bases between. Germline values: CDR1 SQVTM, CDR2 ANQGSEA. In nucleotides, the CDR3 is TGCAGCGTTGCTTTTGCAGGGGACCCTAATGAAAAACTGTTTTTT. Residues: CSVAFAGDPNEKLFF.

This chain connects TRBV19 to TRBJ2-1; weak D call: TRBD2 (6 bases). CDR3 length: 15 amino acids. In germline, CDR1 is LNHDA, CDR2 SQIVND (reference sequence). With 2 bases removed from V and 4 bases from J, the gap between germline ends came to 12 bases. DNA of the CDR3: TGTGCCAGTAGTATAATGGGGGGTACATACAATGAGCAGTTCTTC. Its protein product is CASSIMGGTYNEQFF.

This clone is a singleton in its sample. The chain employs TRBV25-1 and TRBJ2-2; TRBD1 might be the D (6 bases). The CDR3 length is 15 residues. Trimming cost V 3 bases and J 4 bases, with 12 bases left between them. The germline CDR1 and CDR2 sequences are MGHDK and SYGVNS. The DNA for the CDR3 is TGTGCCAGCAGTGAGGCAGGGGCGGGCACCGGGGAGCTGTTTTTT. Its translation: CASSEAGAGTGELFF.

This clone was seen many times. This sequence joins TRBV18 and TRBJ2-7, with D uncertain. The V end lost 1 base, the J end lost 6 bases, and 7 bases lay between the germline ends. The germline V gene encodes CDR1 KGHSH and CDR2 LQKENI. CDR3 size: 12 residues. The CDR3 sequence: CASSPRGAEQYF. The CDR3 DNA is TGTGCCAGCTCACCACGAGGAGCCGAGCAGTACTTC. Full variable domain (rest looked up from reference TRBV18 and TRBJ2-7): NAGVMQNPRHLVRRRGQEARLRCSPMKGHSHVYWYRQLPEEGLKFMVYLQKENIIDESGMPKERFSAEFPKEGPSILRIQQVVRGDSAAYFCASSPRGAEQYFGPGTRLTVT.

This chain joins TRBV2 and TRBJ2-7, with D perhaps TRBD1 (6 bases). This CDR3 comprises 12 residues. Per germline, CDR1 SNHLY and CDR2 FYNNEI. The V gene lost 9 bases and the J gene lost 2 bases, with 11 bases spanning the gap. The CDR3 loop reads CASGQGPYEQYF. The CDR3 DNA is TGTGCCAGTGGGCAGGGGCCCTACGAGCAGTACTTC.

The CDR3 is CASSFRGRNEQYF. The CDR3 region has the DNA TGTGCCAGCAGTTTTAGGGGAAGGAACGAGCAGTACTTC. The rearrangement uses TRBV12-3 or TRBV12-4 and TRBJ2-7; tentatively, D is TRBD1 (5 bases). The V gene lost 3 bases and the J gene lost 5 bases, with 11 bases spanning the gap. This CDR3 is 13 amino acids long.

The rearrangement links TRBV20-1 to TRBJ1-5; D might be TRBD1 (6 bases). With 3 bases removed from V and 11 bases from J, the gap between germline ends came to 23 bases. The CDR3 totals 15 residues. Looked up from germline, CDR1 is DFQATT and CDR2 is SNEGSKA (reference sequence). CDR3 nucleotide sequence: TGCAGTGCTAGTGGTGTGGTTGGAGGGGGAGGGACCCAGCATTTT. The encoded protein is CSASGVVGGGGTQHF.

This chain uses TRBV19 with TRBJ1-5; TRBD1 matches at 8 bases. There are 16 residues in the CDR3. Trimming at V came to 8 bases and at J to 5 bases, leaving 14 bases not matched to a gene. CDR1 and CDR2 from the germline V gene are LNHDA and SQIVND (reference sequence). CDR3 in amino acids: CASAPSTGGRYQPQHF. The CDR3 DNA reads as TGTGCCAGTGCCCCATCTACAGGGGGTAGGTATCAGCCCCAGCATTTT.